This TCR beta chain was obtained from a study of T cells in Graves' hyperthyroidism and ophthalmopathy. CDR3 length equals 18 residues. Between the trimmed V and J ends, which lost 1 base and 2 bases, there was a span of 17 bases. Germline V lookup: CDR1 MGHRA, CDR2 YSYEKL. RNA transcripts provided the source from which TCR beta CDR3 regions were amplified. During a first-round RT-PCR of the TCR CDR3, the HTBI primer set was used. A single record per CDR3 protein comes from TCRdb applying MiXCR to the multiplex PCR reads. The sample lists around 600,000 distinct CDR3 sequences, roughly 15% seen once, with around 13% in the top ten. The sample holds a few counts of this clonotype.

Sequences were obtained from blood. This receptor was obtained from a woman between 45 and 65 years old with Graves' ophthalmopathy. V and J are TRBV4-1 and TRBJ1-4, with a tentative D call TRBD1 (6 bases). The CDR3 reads CASSQAGTTTRTNEKLFF. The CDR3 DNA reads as TGCGCCAGCAGCCAAGCCGGGACAACTACTCGCACTAATGAAAAACTGTTTTTT.